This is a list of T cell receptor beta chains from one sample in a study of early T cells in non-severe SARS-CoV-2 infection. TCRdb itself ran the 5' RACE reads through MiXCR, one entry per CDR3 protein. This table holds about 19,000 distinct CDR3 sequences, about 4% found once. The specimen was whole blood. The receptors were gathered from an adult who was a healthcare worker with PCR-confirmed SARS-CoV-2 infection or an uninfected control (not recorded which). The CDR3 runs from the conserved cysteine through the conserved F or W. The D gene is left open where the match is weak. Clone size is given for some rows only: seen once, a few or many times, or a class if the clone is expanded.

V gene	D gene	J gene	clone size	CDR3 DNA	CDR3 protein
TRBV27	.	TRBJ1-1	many	TGTGCCAGCAGTTCCCGAACTCCAATCGGCCGCCGCGCTTTCTTT	CASSSRTPIGRRAFF
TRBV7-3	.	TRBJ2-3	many	TGTGCCAGCAGCGCCCAGCGGACCGGGGAAACAGATACGCAGTATTTT	CASSAQRTGETDTQYF
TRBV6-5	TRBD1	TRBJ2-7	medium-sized	TGTGCCAGCAGTTACCACCGGGACAGCCGTGCCTACGAGCAGTACTTC	CASSYHRDSRAYEQYF
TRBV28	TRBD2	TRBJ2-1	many	TGTGCCAGCAGTCCAGTTGGACTAGCGGGGTACAATGAGCAGTTCTTC	CASSPVGLAGYNEQFF
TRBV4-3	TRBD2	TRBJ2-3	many	TGCGCCAGCAGCCAAGATGGTGGGGGAGGGGTTGGGGCAGATACGCAGTATTTT	CASSQDGGGGVGADTQYF
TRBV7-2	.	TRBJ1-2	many	TGTGCCAGCAGCTTAGGGACCGTGGAAACCAGGGGCTACACCTTC	CASSLGTVETRGYTF
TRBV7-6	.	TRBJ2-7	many	TGTGCCAGCAGCTTAGACGGGCCCCGCGGGGAGCAGTACTTC	CASSLDGPRGEQYF
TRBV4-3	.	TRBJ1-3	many	TGCGCCAGCAGCCAAGTTGCCGGGACAGGAAACACCATATATTTT	CASSQVAGTGNTIYF
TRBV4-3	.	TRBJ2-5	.	TGCGCCAGCAGCCATACACACCAAGAGACCCAGTACTTC	CASSHTHQETQYF
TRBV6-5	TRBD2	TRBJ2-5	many	TGTGCCAGCAGTTACTCCCCCCCTGTGATAGCGGGGGGGCAGAAGACCCAGTACTTC	CASSYSPPVIAGGQKTQYF
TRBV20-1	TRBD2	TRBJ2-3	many	TGCAGTGCTGTCCCCGGGGGGGATACGCAGTATTTT	CSAVPGGDTQYF
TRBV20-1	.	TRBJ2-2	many	TGCAGTGCTAGATACGCGCAGCTCGGGAACACCGGGGAGCTGTTTTTT	CSARYAQLGNTGELFF
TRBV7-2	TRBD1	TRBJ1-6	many	TGTGCCAGCAGCCAGAGACAGGGGGGGAATTCACCCCTCCACTTT	CASSQRQGGNSPLHF
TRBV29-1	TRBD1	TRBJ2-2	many	TGCAGCGTCGGGATTACAGGGGTTGGCGCCGGGGAGCTGTTTTTT	CSVGITGVGAGELFF
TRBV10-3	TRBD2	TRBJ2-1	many	TGTGCCATCAGTGAGGGGGGAAGGTCCGGGACTAGCGCATTGAATGAGCAGTTCTTC	CAISEGGRSGTSALNEQFF